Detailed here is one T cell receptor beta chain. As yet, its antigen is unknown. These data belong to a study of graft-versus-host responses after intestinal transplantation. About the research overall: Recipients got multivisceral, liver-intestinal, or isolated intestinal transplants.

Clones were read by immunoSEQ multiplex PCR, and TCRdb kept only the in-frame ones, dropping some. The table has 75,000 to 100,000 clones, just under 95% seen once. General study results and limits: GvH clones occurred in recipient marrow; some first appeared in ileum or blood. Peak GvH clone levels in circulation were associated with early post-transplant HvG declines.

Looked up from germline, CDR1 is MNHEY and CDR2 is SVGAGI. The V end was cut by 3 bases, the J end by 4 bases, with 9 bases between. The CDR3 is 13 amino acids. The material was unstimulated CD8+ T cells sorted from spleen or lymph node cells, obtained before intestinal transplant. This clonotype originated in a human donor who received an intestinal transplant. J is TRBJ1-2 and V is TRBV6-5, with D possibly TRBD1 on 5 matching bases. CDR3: CASSYTGAYGYTF. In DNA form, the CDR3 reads TGTGCCAGCAGTTATACAGGTGCCTATGGCTACACCTTC.